The rows below give T cell receptor beta chains drawn from one sample of a study of identifying expanded T cells in peripheral blood. Generated by immunoSEQ multiplex PCR, the TCRdb table keeps only in-frame clones and is missing some. The data hold about 90,000 clones, with 88% observed a single time. Sequenced sample: blood. The receptors were sampled from a person between 18 and 75 years old in good health. Each CDR3 is given with its conserved first and last residue. D genes are given only for firm matches. Not every row has a clone size; where given, it reads once, few, many or a size class.

j_gene: TRBJ2-7; v_gene: TRBV5-6; d_gene: TRBD2; abundance: NA; CDR3nt: TGTGCCAGCAGCCACACTAGCGGAAGCTCCTACGAGCAGTACTTC; CDR3aa: CASSHTSGSSYEQYF
j_gene: TRBJ1-6; v_gene: TRBV6-1; d_gene: NA; abundance: many; CDR3nt: TGTGCCAGCAGTTCGGGATGGAATTCACCCCTCCACTTT; CDR3aa: CASSSGWNSPLHF
j_gene: TRBJ2-5; v_gene: TRBV5-1; d_gene: TRBD2; abundance: once; CDR3nt: TGCGCCAGCAGCTTAGGACTAGCGGGAGTCGGGGAGACCCAGTACTTC; CDR3aa: CASSLGLAGVGETQYF
j_gene: TRBJ2-7; v_gene: TRBV6-1; d_gene: NA; abundance: NA; CDR3nt: TGTGCCAGCAGTGAACAGGGGCTAGCTGGGGAGCAGTACTTC; CDR3aa: CASSEQGLAGEQYF
j_gene: TRBJ2-5; v_gene: TRBV5-4; d_gene: TRBD2; abundance: NA; CDR3nt: TGTGCCAGCAGCTCGCCCCCGGGGGGGCCCCGAGAGACCCAGTACTTC; CDR3aa: CASSSPPGGPRETQYF
j_gene: TRBJ1-1; v_gene: TRBV5-5; d_gene: TRBD1; abundance: NA; CDR3nt: TGTGCCAGCAGCTTGGTAGGGACAGGGTCGAAGACTGAAGCTTTCTTT; CDR3aa: CASSLVGTGSKTEAFF
j_gene: TRBJ1-2; v_gene: TRBV7-8; d_gene: NA; abundance: NA; CDR3nt: TGTGCCAGCAGCTTAGGAGGGAGCTATGGCTACACCTTC; CDR3aa: CASSLGGSYGYTF
j_gene: TRBJ1-1; v_gene: TRBV7-7; d_gene: NA; abundance: few; CDR3nt: TGTGCCAGCAGCTTATCGTCGGACACTGAAGCTTTCTTT; CDR3aa: CASSLSSDTEAFF
j_gene: TRBJ2-7; v_gene: TRBV19; d_gene: NA; abundance: few; CDR3nt: TGTGCCACCACTGACGGGGCCGGTGGGTACGAGCAGTACTTC; CDR3aa: CATTDGAGGYEQYF
j_gene: TRBJ2-1; v_gene: TRBV6-1; d_gene: NA; abundance: NA; CDR3nt: TGTGCCAGCAGTGACCGCCCAACTAGTCCGCAGTTCTTC; CDR3aa: CASSDRPTSPQFF
j_gene: TRBJ2-2; v_gene: TRBV5-4; d_gene: NA; abundance: NA; CDR3nt: TGTGCCAGCAGCTTGGGGCCCGGAGGGAAGAACACCGGGGAGCTGTTTTTT; CDR3aa: CASSLGPGGKNTGELFF
j_gene: TRBJ2-6; v_gene: TRBV5-1; d_gene: NA; abundance: NA; CDR3nt: TGCGCCAGCAGCCTGGGGGGTTCTGGGGCCAACGTCCTGACTTTC; CDR3aa: CASSLGGSGANVLTF
j_gene: TRBJ1-2; v_gene: TRBV30; d_gene: TRBD1; abundance: NA; CDR3nt: TGTGCCTGGATTGGGACAGGGGGTTCCTATGGCTACACCTTC; CDR3aa: CAWIGTGGSYGYTF
j_gene: TRBJ1-2; v_gene: TRBV19; d_gene: NA; abundance: NA; CDR3nt: TGTGCCAGTAGTCCAACTTTCTATGGCTACACCTTC; CDR3aa: CASSPTFYGYTF
j_gene: TRBJ2-5; v_gene: TRBV9; d_gene: NA; abundance: few; CDR3nt: TGTGCCAGCAGCGCGGGACATAGAGAGACCCAGTACTTC; CDR3aa: CASSAGHRETQYF
j_gene: TRBJ1-1; v_gene: TRBV27; d_gene: NA; abundance: NA; CDR3nt: TGTGCCAGCAGCCGCGTCGGGGCCGGGACTGAAGCTTTCTTT; CDR3aa: CASSRVGAGTEAFF
j_gene: TRBJ1-2; v_gene: TRBV29-1; d_gene: NA; abundance: NA; CDR3nt: TGCAGCGTTGAAGATCATGGTGGCTACACCTTC; CDR3aa: CSVEDHGGYTF
j_gene: TRBJ2-3; v_gene: TRBV5-5; d_gene: NA; abundance: NA; CDR3nt: TGTGCCAGCAGCTTGTCGGGGTACGGAGATACGCAGTATTTT; CDR3aa: CASSLSGYGDTQYF
j_gene: TRBJ1-1; v_gene: TRBV6-1; d_gene: NA; abundance: once; CDR3nt: TGTGCCAGCAGTTTCCAGGGACGGATGAACACTGAAGCTTTCTTT; CDR3aa: CASSFQGRMNTEAFF
j_gene: TRBJ1-2; v_gene: TRBV11-2; d_gene: NA; abundance: NA; CDR3nt: TGTGCCAGCAGCTTGAATTCAGGGGCAAACTATGGCTACACCTTC; CDR3aa: CASSLNSGANYGYTF
j_gene: TRBJ2-2; v_gene: TRBV2; d_gene: NA; abundance: NA; CDR3nt: TGTGCCAGCAGTGTTAGACAGCCGAACACCGGGGAGCTGTTTTTT; CDR3aa: CASSVRQPNTGELFF
j_gene: TRBJ1-2; v_gene: TRBV7-9; d_gene: TRBD1; abundance: NA; CDR3nt: TGTGCCAGCAGCCGGGGACAGGGCGACTATGGCTACACCTTC; CDR3aa: CASSRGQGDYGYTF
j_gene: TRBJ2-7; v_gene: TRBV10-3; d_gene: NA; abundance: NA; CDR3nt: TGTGCCATCAGTGAGTCAAGCGAGCAGTACTTC; CDR3aa: CAISESSEQYF
j_gene: TRBJ1-1; v_gene: TRBV5-1; d_gene: TRBD1; abundance: few; CDR3nt: TGCGCCAGCAGCTTGCGACAGGGAACCATGAACACTGAAGCTTTCTTT; CDR3aa: CASSLRQGTMNTEAFF
j_gene: TRBJ1-1; v_gene: TRBV5-1; d_gene: TRBD1; abundance: NA; CDR3nt: TGCGCCAGCAGCCCCACAGGGGGCGCGGAAGTCGCTGAAGCTTTCTTT; CDR3aa: CASSPTGGAEVAEAFF
j_gene: TRBJ2-7; v_gene: TRBV6-6; d_gene: NA; abundance: NA; CDR3nt: TGTGCCAGCAGTTACTATGACAGGAGCTCCTACGAGCAGTACTTC; CDR3aa: CASSYYDRSSYEQYF
j_gene: TRBJ2-2; v_gene: TRBV29-1; d_gene: TRBD1; abundance: NA; CDR3nt: TGCAGCGTCCTCGGACAGGTGAACACCGGGGAGCTGTTTTTT; CDR3aa: CSVLGQVNTGELFF
j_gene: TRBJ2-7; v_gene: TRBV11-2; d_gene: NA; abundance: NA; CDR3nt: TGTGCCAGCAGTACCACTTCGCCGGGACTCCACTACGAGCAGTACTTC; CDR3aa: CASSTTSPGLHYEQYF
j_gene: TRBJ2-5; v_gene: TRBV7-2; d_gene: TRBD2; abundance: NA; CDR3nt: TGTGCCAGCAGCTTGGGGGGGGAAGAGACCCAGTACTTC; CDR3aa: CASSLGGEETQYF
j_gene: TRBJ2-5; v_gene: TRBV5-4; d_gene: TRBD1; abundance: NA; CDR3nt: TGTGCCAGCAGCTCCACCCGGGACAGTCAAGAGACCCAGTACTTC; CDR3aa: CASSSTRDSQETQYF
j_gene: TRBJ2-3; v_gene: TRBV29-1; d_gene: TRBD2; abundance: NA; CDR3nt: TGCAGCGGCAAACTAGAAGCGGGGACAGATACGCAGTATTTT; CDR3aa: CSGKLEAGTDTQYF
j_gene: TRBJ1-2; v_gene: TRBV2; d_gene: NA; abundance: few; CDR3nt: TGTGCCAGCAGTGAAAGAGGGGATGGCTATGGCTACACCTTC; CDR3aa: CASSERGDGYGYTF
j_gene: TRBJ2-7; v_gene: TRBV13; d_gene: NA; abundance: NA; CDR3nt: TGTGCCAGCAGCCGCAGGGGAAGGGGTGTCTACGAGCAGTACTTC; CDR3aa: CASSRRGRGVYEQYF
j_gene: TRBJ2-1; v_gene: TRBV11-2; d_gene: TRBD1; abundance: once; CDR3nt: TGTGCCAGCAGCTTAGGGACAGGGTTGAATGAGCAGTTCTTC; CDR3aa: CASSLGTGLNEQFF
j_gene: TRBJ1-1; v_gene: TRBV6-5; d_gene: TRBD1; abundance: NA; CDR3nt: TGTGCCAGCAGTTACGCGGGACAGCTCACTGAAGCTTTCTTT; CDR3aa: CASSYAGQLTEAFF
j_gene: TRBJ2-2; v_gene: TRBV7-6; d_gene: TRBD2; abundance: NA; CDR3nt: TGTGCCAGCAGCCAAAGAGCTAGCGGGGGGGCTTCAAGGGAGCTGTTTTTT; CDR3aa: CASSQRASGGASRELFF
j_gene: TRBJ1-2; v_gene: TRBV19; d_gene: TRBD1; abundance: NA; CDR3nt: TGTGCCAGTAGTATAGATCGCCGGACAGGGCATGGCTACACCTTC; CDR3aa: CASSIDRRTGHGYTF
j_gene: TRBJ2-6; v_gene: TRBV2; d_gene: NA; abundance: NA; CDR3nt: TGTGCCTCTCGACAGGCCTACGCTGGGGCCAACGTCCTGACTTTC; CDR3aa: CASRQAYAGANVLTF
j_gene: TRBJ2-3; v_gene: TRBV15; d_gene: NA; abundance: NA; CDR3nt: TGTGCCACCAGCAGAGATCGGGCTTCTCTCGATACGCAGTATTTT; CDR3aa: CATSRDRASLDTQYF
j_gene: TRBJ1-1; v_gene: TRBV14; d_gene: NA; abundance: few; CDR3nt: TGTGCCAGCAGTCAACGACGGGACAACACTGAAGCTTTCTTT; CDR3aa: CASSQRRDNTEAFF
j_gene: TRBJ1-1; v_gene: TRBV11-2; d_gene: NA; abundance: NA; CDR3nt: TGTGCCAGCAGCTTAGGTGGGATACTGAACACTGAAGCTTTCTTT; CDR3aa: CASSLGGILNTEAFF
j_gene: TRBJ1-2; v_gene: TRBV5-6; d_gene: TRBD1; abundance: NA; CDR3nt: TGTGCCAGCAGTGGACAGGGCTTTTATGGCTACACCTTC; CDR3aa: CASSGQGFYGYTF
j_gene: TRBJ1-4; v_gene: TRBV15; d_gene: NA; abundance: NA; CDR3nt: TGTGCCACCAGCCCCTACCGGTTGTGGGCTAATGAAAAACTGTTTTTT; CDR3aa: CATSPYRLWANEKLFF
j_gene: TRBJ2-2; v_gene: TRBV19; d_gene: TRBD1; abundance: NA; CDR3nt: TGTGCCAGTAGTCAACAGGGGTGGGCCGGGGAGCTGTTTTTT; CDR3aa: CASSQQGWAGELFF
j_gene: TRBJ2-1; v_gene: TRBV7-9; d_gene: TRBD2; abundance: NA; CDR3nt: TGTGCCAGCAGCTTTTCCAAGGCGGGAGGGTACAATGAGCAGTTCTTC; CDR3aa: CASSFSKAGGYNEQFF
j_gene: TRBJ1-3; v_gene: TRBV30; d_gene: NA; abundance: NA; CDR3nt: TGTGCCTGGTCCCACGGAAACACCATATATTTT; CDR3aa: CAWSHGNTIYF
j_gene: TRBJ2-7; v_gene: TRBV7-2; d_gene: TRBD1; abundance: NA; CDR3nt: TGTGCCAGCAGCGAACAAGGACAGGGAGTGGGCGAGCAGTACTTC; CDR3aa: CASSEQGQGVGEQYF
j_gene: TRBJ1-3; v_gene: TRBV15; d_gene: NA; abundance: NA; CDR3nt: TGTGCCACCAGCAGAGCCCCAGAGAGCTCTGGAAACACCATATATTTT; CDR3aa: CATSRAPESSGNTIYF
j_gene: TRBJ2-1; v_gene: TRBV2; d_gene: NA; abundance: once; CDR3nt: TGTGCCAGCTCCGGCGGCCCGGGCAATGAGCAGTTCTTC; CDR3aa: CASSGGPGNEQFF